The 28 T cell receptor beta chains below come from one sample, sequenced in a study of OX40 agonist ivuxolimab in advanced cancers. Sequencing was performed with immunoSEQ multiplex PCR; in TCRdb, only in-frame clones are kept and a portion is missing. This sample has roughly 67,000 clones, with roughly 80% found just once. The sequences come from CD4+ or CD8+ T cells sorted from blood, collected in a trial of the OX40 agonist ivuxolimab. All receptors come from an adult with an advanced solid tumor such as melanoma, head and neck, liver or kidney cancer.

J is TRBJ2-3 and V is TRBV15; perhaps D is TRBD1 or TRBD2 (5 bases each). CDR3 length equals 18 residues. The germline V gene encodes CDR1 LNHNV and CDR2 YYDKDF (reference sequence). With 0 bases removed from V and 6 bases from J, the gap between germline ends came to 22 bases. The CDR3 sequence is CATSRDTRGAAPRDTQYF. The CDR3 nucleotides read TGTGCCACCAGCAGAGACACTAGAGGGGCGGCGCCCAGGGATACGCAGTATTTT.

V gene TRBV30 combines with J gene TRBJ2-5; maybe TRBD1 (5 bases). There are 13 residues in the CDR3. Trimming took off 1 base at V and 5 bases at J, with 11 bases between the two ends. Germline values: CDR1 GTSNPN, CDR2 SVGIG (reference sequence). In DNA form, the CDR3 reads TGTGCCTGGAGTGCTCCGGCAGGGGAGACCCAGTACTTC. It translates to CAWSAPAGETQYF.

The gene calls are TRBV10-3 and TRBJ1-5; 7 bases are shared with TRBD1. Germline loops: CDR1 ENHRY, CDR2 SYGVKD. V gave up 6 bases and J gave up 3 bases; unmatched junction bases: 5. The CDR3 extends over 14 amino acids. The CDR3 here is CAIRRQGDNQPQHF. The DNA of the CDR3 is TGTGCCATCAGGCGCCAGGGGGACAATCAGCCCCAGCATTTT.

The V call is TRBV18, the J call TRBJ1-1; possible D gene TRBD1, 5 bases. Germline values: CDR1 KGHSH, CDR2 LQKENI. The V end lost 2 bases, the J end lost 2 bases, and 9 bases lay between the germline ends. The CDR3 has 14 residues. The CDR3 region has the DNA TGTGCCAGCTCACCAACGAGGGGAAACACTGAAGCTTTCTTT. Encoded protein: CASSPTRGNTEAFF.

This chain joins TRBV6-6 and TRBJ1-5; no firm D call. The CDR3 consists of 15 residues. Germline lookup yields CDR1 MNHNY and CDR2 SVGAGI (reference sequence). V was shortened by 3 bases and J by 5 bases, with 14 bases between the two germline ends. CDR3 sequence: CASSYGFGSHQPQHF. The CDR3 DNA reads TGTGCCAGCAGTTATGGGTTTGGCAGCCATCAGCCCCAGCATTTT.

The rearrangement uses TRBV30 and TRBJ1-6; 8 bases are shared with TRBD1. Germline-derived CDR1 and CDR2 are GTSNPN and SVGIG (reference sequence). V lost 1 base, J lost 10 bases, and 6 bases stayed unmatched. The CDR3 length is 14 residues. This chain's CDR3 is CAWSETGVNSPLHF. CDR3 bases: TGTGCCTGGAGTGAGACAGGGGTAAACTCACCCCTCCACTTT.

This sequence joins TRBV7-3 and TRBJ2-3; D unclear. Trimming pared 2 bases from V and 4 bases from J, leaving 13 bases between. This CDR3 is built from 15 residues. From germline, CDR1 is SGHTA and CDR2 FQGTGA. The CDR3 DNA sequence: TGTGCCAGCAGCTTATTCCACGGACGGGCAGATACGCAGTATTTT. Translation: CASSLFHGRADTQYF.

This chain connects TRBV7-9 to TRBJ1-4; 9 bases line up with TRBD1. Trimming removed 5 bases from V and 10 bases from J; junction bases left unmatched: 20. This CDR3 has 18 amino acids. In germline, CDR1 is SEHNR, CDR2 FQNEAQ (reference sequence). The CDR3 region is CASSQGDRDAFLSGKLFF. The CDR3 nucleotides read TGTGCCAGCAGCCAAGGGGACAGGGATGCTTTCCTATCCGGAAAACTGTTTTTT.

The chain carries TRBV18 and TRBJ2-1; 8 bases fit TRBD2. Trimming cost V 1 base and J 6 bases; bases outside gene matches: 2. Germline V gives CDR1 KGHSH, CDR2 LQKENI. CDR3 length equals 14 residues. CDR3 coding DNA: TGTGCCAGCTCACCACTCGGGGGGGCCAATGAGCAGTTCTTC. This sequence encodes CASSPLGGANEQFF.

This chain joins TRBV5-1 and TRBJ2-2, with 9 nucleotides matching TRBD1. The CDR3 is made up of 15 amino acids. Germline V CDR1 and CDR2: SGHRS, YFSETQ. Trimming took 2 bases from V and 3 from J; bases not matched to a gene: 2. The CDR3 nucleotides are TGCGCCAGCAGCTTTTGGACAGGGGACACCGGGGAGCTGTTTTTT. Encoded protein: CASSFWTGDTGELFF.

The chain recombines TRBV2 with TRBJ1-5; D is undetermined. This CDR3 spans 14 amino acids. The V gene lost 7 bases and the J gene lost 5 bases, with 15 bases spanning the gap. Germline loops: CDR1 SNHLY, CDR2 FYNNEI. The DNA of the CDR3 is TGTGCCAGCAAAGCCGGTTACGGTGATCAGCCCCAGCATTTT. It specifies CASKAGYGDQPQHF.

The chain carries TRBV19 and TRBJ2-3; tentatively, D is TRBD1 (6 bases). This CDR3 contains 14 residues. Trimming removed 3 bases from V and 1 base from J, with 8 bases in between. The germline CDR1 and CDR2 sequences are LNHDA and SQIVND (reference sequence). CDR3 residues: CASSISGGTDTQYF. The CDR3 DNA reads TGTGCCAGTAGTATTTCAGGGGGCACAGATACGCAGTATTTT.

The rearrangement joins TRBV7-6 to TRBJ2-3, with TRBD2 matching over 8 bases. The CDR3 loop spans 20 amino acids. Germline V lookup: CDR1 SGHVS, CDR2 FNYEAQ. V lost 4 bases to trimming and J lost 2 bases; unmatched junction nucleotides: 20. Here the CDR3 DNA reads TGTGCCAGCAGCTCAGACCGGACTAGCAACTTCGACGTGTACACAGATACGCAGTATTTT. This sequence encodes CASSSDRTSNFDVYTDTQYF.

The CDR3 nucleotides are TGTGCCAGCAGTTACCGGACCGCCAGGAGGGATGAAAAACTGTTTTTT. Its translation: CASSYRTARRDEKLFF. The chain couples TRBV6-5 to TRBJ1-4; no firm D call. This CDR3 comprises 16 residues. Trimming took off 2 bases at V and 6 bases at J, with 16 bases between the two ends. The germline V gene encodes CDR1 MNHEY and CDR2 SVGAGI.

V gene TRBV5-1 combines with J gene TRBJ1-1; D is possibly TRBD1 (5 bases). CDR1 is SGHRS, CDR2 YFSETQ, per germline. V was cut by 4 bases and J by 2 bases, with 12 bases left in between. The length of the CDR3 is 14 residues. CDR3 region: CASSATGGNTEAFF. The CDR3 DNA reads TGCGCCAGCAGCGCGACCGGGGGAAACACTGAAGCTTTCTTT. The full variable domain, completed using reference TRBV5-1 and TRBJ1-1, is KAGVTQTPRYLIKTRGQQVTLSCSPISGHRSVSWYQQTPGQGLQFLFEYFSETQRNKGNFPGRFSGRQFSNSRSEMNVSTLELGDSALYLCASSATGGNTEAFFGQGTRLTVV.

This clone was picked up one time. The rearrangement uses TRBV5-1 and TRBJ2-3, with D possibly TRBD2 on 5 matching bases. Looked up from germline, CDR1 is SGHRS and CDR2 is YFSETQ. Trimming shortened V by 4 bases and J by 2 bases, and 17 bases separated the two germline ends. The CDR3 is made up of 16 amino acids. The CDR3 DNA follows: TGCGCCAGCAGCCCCCCTTTAGCGCAGGACACAGATACGCAGTATTTT. Its protein is CASSPPLAQDTDTQYF.

V usage is TRBV5-6 and J usage is TRBJ2-5; 7 nucleotides align to TRBD2. V lost 4 bases and J lost 4; bases outside the gene matches: 1. The CDR3 covers 12 residues. CDR1 and CDR2 (germline): SGHDT, YYEEEE. The CDR3 reads CASSPGGETQYF. The CDR3 DNA follows: TGTGCCAGCAGCCCGGGGGGAGAGACCCAGTACTTC. Using reference TRBV5-6 and TRBJ2-5 for the parts outside the CDR3, the full variable domain is DAGVTQSPTHLIKTRGQQVTLRCSPKSGHDTVSWYQQALGQGPQFIFQYYEEEERQRGNFPDRFSGHQFPNYSSELNVNALLLGDSALYLCASSPGGETQYFGPGTRLLVL.

The sample holds one count of this clone. The chain is built from TRBV5-1 and TRBJ2-2; D ambiguous. The length of the CDR3 is 15 residues. Trimming took 0 bases from V and 2 from J, leaving 8 bases between them. Germline assignment: CDR1 SGHRS and CDR2 YFSETQ. The CDR3, as DNA: TGCGCCAGCAGCTTGGGCAGTGCCAACACCGGGGAGCTGTTTTTT. This sequence encodes CASSLGSANTGELFF.

The chain carries TRBV5-1 and TRBJ2-7; 11 positions agree with TRBD1. The CDR3 sequence is 15 residues long. Germline CDR1 reads SGHRS; CDR2 reads YFSETQ. The trim removed 4 bases at V and 2 bases at J, leaving 5 bases unmatched. In DNA form, the CDR3 reads TGCGCCAGCAGCCGTACGGGACAGGGGGCCTACGAGCAGTACTTC. It specifies CASSRTGQGAYEQYF.

For the CDR3, the DNA is TGTGCCAGCAGTGAATCGGGTACAGATACGCAGTATTTT. It encodes CASSESGTDTQYF. The genes are TRBV25-1 and TRBJ2-3; D remains ambiguous. The CDR3 spans 13 residues. In germline, CDR1 is MGHDK, CDR2 SYGVNS. V was cut by 1 base and J by 3 bases, with 5 bases left in between.

The chain couples TRBV10-3 to TRBJ2-3; 12 nucleotides align to TRBD2. CDR1 is ENHRY, CDR2 SYGVKD, per germline. The CDR3 runs to 15 residues. With 10 bases clipped from V and 2 bases from J, the junction kept 7 bases outside the gene matches. The CDR3 loop is CATRLAGDLTDTQYF. In DNA, the CDR3 is TGTGCCACCAGACTAGCGGGGGATCTCACAGATACGCAGTATTTT.

As DNA, the CDR3 is TGTGCCAGCAGCTTGGGTCAGGGAGAGTACAATGAGCAGTTCTTC. It translates to CASSLGQGEYNEQFF. The V and J genes are TRBV5-4 and TRBJ2-1; TRBD1 or TRBD2 may be the D gene (5 bases each). Per germline, CDR1 SGHNT and CDR2 YYREEE (reference sequence). Trimming left V 0 bases short and J 4 bases short, with 11 bases between. CDR3 length: 15 amino acids. The whole variable domain, filled in from reference TRBV5-4 and TRBJ2-1, reads ETGVTQSPTHLIKTRGQQVTLRCSSQSGHNTVSWYQQALGQGPQFIFQYYREEENGRGNFPPRFSGLQFPNYSSELNVNALELDDSALYLCASSLGQGEYNEQFFGPGTRLTVL.

The chain links TRBV5-4 to TRBJ2-7; maybe TRBD1 (6 bases). Between the trimmed V and J ends, which lost 1 base and 1 base, there was a span of 21 bases. Germline CDR1 is SGHNT and CDR2 is YYREEE (reference sequence). The CDR3 extends over 18 amino acids. The CDR3 coding sequence is TGTGCCAGCAGCTTGAGTAGCCAGGGGTCCACAGGATCCTACGAGCAGTACTTC. Translating it yields CASSLSSQGSTGSYEQYF. Full variable domain (missing parts from reference TRBV5-4 and TRBJ2-7): ETGVTQSPTHLIKTRGQQVTLRCSSQSGHNTVSWYQQALGQGPQFIFQYYREEENGRGNFPPRFSGLQFPNYSSELNVNALELDDSALYLCASSLSSQGSTGSYEQYFGPGTRLTVT.

V and J are TRBV28 and TRBJ2-1; TRBD2 agrees at 9 bases. The J segment lost 3 bases and the V segment lost 3 bases, leaving 6 bases of the junction unmatched. Germline CDR1 MDHEN, CDR2 SYDVKM. The CDR3 totals 16 residues. CDR3 loop: CASSFSSGKIYNEQFF. CDR3 DNA: TGTGCCAGCAGTTTTTCTAGCGGGAAGATCTACAATGAGCAGTTCTTC. The whole variable domain, remainder taken from reference TRBV28 and TRBJ2-1, is DVKVTQSSRYLVKRTGEKVFLECVQDMDHENMFWYRQDPGLGLRLIYFSYDVKMKEKGDIPEGYSVSREKKERFSLILESASTNQTSMYLCASSFSSGKIYNEQFFGPGTRLTVL.

The chain is built from TRBV5-1 and TRBJ2-5; D tentatively reads TRBD1 or TRBD2 (6 bases each). V was pared by 1 base and J by 4 bases, with 14 bases between. Per the germline V gene, CDR1 is SGHRS and CDR2 is YFSETQ. This CDR3 region has 15 residues. DNA for the CDR3: TGCGCCAGCAGCTTGATCCCGGGGGCCCCAGAGACCCAGTACTTC. This gives the protein CASSLIPGAPETQYF.

The rearrangement links TRBV28 to TRBJ2-2, with 9 positions matching TRBD2. V trimming: 6 bases; J trimming: 3 bases; junction bases outside the gene matches: 8. Germline CDR1 and CDR2: MDHEN and SYDVKM. CDR3 length: 16 residues. The CDR3 region is CASSSPGLADTGELFF. CDR3 nucleotides: TGTGCCAGCAGCAGTCCGGGACTAGCTGACACCGGGGAGCTGTTTTTT.

The chain couples TRBV7-6 to TRBJ1-1; D gene ambiguous. V was pared by 5 bases and J by 1 base, with 14 bases between. The CDR3 sequence is 15 residues long. In germline, CDR1 is SGHVS, CDR2 FNYEAQ. The CDR3 sequence is CASSPSGRGNTEAFF. In DNA form, the CDR3 reads TGTGCCAGCAGCCCATCAGGTCGGGGGAACACTGAAGCTTTCTTT.

This clone was counted only a few times. The chain employs TRBV27 and TRBJ1-3, with D maybe TRBD1 (5 bases). CDR1 and CDR2 (germline): MNHEY, SMNVEV (reference sequence). V gave up 4 bases and J gave up 3 bases, with 13 bases separating them. The CDR3 totals 15 residues. For the CDR3, the DNA is TGTGCCAGCAGTTCTTCCAGTGACAGTGGAAACACCATATATTTT. It encodes CASSSSSDSGNTIYF.